Shown below are 32 T cell receptor beta chains from a single sample sequenced in a study of blood T cell repertoires in COVID-19. TCRdb keeps only in-frame clones here, not all; method: immunoSEQ multiplex PCR. The table lists 90,000 to 150,000 clones, 79% of them singletons. Sequenced sample: peripheral blood. These TCRs come from a woman aged 80 or over with acute or convalescent COVID-19.

Only one count was recorded for this clone. The chain employs TRBV29-1 and TRBJ2-5, with 9 bases that match TRBD2. The CDR3 has 14 residues. Trimming cost V 6 bases and J 4 bases; bases outside gene matches: 9. The germline gives CDR1 SQVTM, CDR2 ANQGSEA. The CDR3: CSVADGSGRETQYF. The CDR3 region has the DNA TGCAGCGTAGCCGACGGTAGCGGGAGAGAGACCCAGTACTTC.

In DNA form, the CDR3 reads TGTGCCAGCAGCCAAATTGGTTTGACAGGGGGAAACACCATATATTTT. Protein: CASSQIGLTGGNTIYF. J is TRBJ1-3 and V is TRBV3-1 (or the pseudogene TRBV3-2); 7 nucleotides align to TRBD1. CDR1 and CDR2 from the germline V gene are LGHDT and YNNKEL (reference sequence). The CDR3 has 16 amino acids. V dropped 2 bases and J dropped 4; count of bases not matched to a gene: 8.

This chain links TRBV3-1 (or the pseudogene TRBV3-2) with TRBJ1-3; D not certain. Trimming stripped 6 bases from V and 0 bases from J, with 15 bases between. CDR3 size: 16 residues. In germline, CDR1 is LGHDT, CDR2 YNNKEL (reference sequence). The CDR3 protein is CASSDMGVYSGNTIYF. The CDR3 DNA follows: TGTGCCAGCAGTGACATGGGAGTTTACTCTGGAAACACCATATATTTT.

The V call is TRBV19, the J call TRBJ1-2; 7 bases line up with TRBD1. Germline V lookup: CDR1 LNHDA, CDR2 SQIVND (reference sequence). The CDR3 contains 14 residues. With V trimmed by 6 bases and J by 0 bases, 4 bases remained unmatched. CDR3 residues: CASRVQGTNYGYTF. The DNA of the CDR3 is TGTGCCAGTAGGGTACAGGGGACTAACTATGGCTACACCTTC.

The gene calls are TRBV5-1 and TRBJ2-3, with no clear D. The CDR3 runs 13 residues. Germline CDR1 is SGHRS and CDR2 is YFSETQ. Trimming left V 4 bases short and J 0 bases short, with 6 bases between. CDR3 nucleotides: TGCGCCAGCAGCCTAATAAGCACAGATACGCAGTATTTT. Protein product: CASSLISTDTQYF.

CDR3 DNA: TGTGCCTGGAGTGTACAAGTTTTCTATAATTCACCCCTCCACTTT. Protein: CAWSVQVFYNSPLHF. V is TRBV30 and J is TRBJ1-6; no reliable D call. The germline V gene encodes CDR1 GTSNPN and CDR2 SVGIG (reference sequence). V was cut by 0 bases and J by 3 bases, with 9 bases left in between. The CDR3 is 15 amino acids.

This clone was detected a few times. The rearrangement joins TRBV9 to TRBJ2-3, with 14 bases that match TRBD2. V lost 3 bases and J lost 8; bases outside the gene matches: 2. CDR3 size: 14 residues. The germline V gene has CDR1 SGDLS and CDR2 YYNGEE. Here the CDR3 reads CASSDGLAGGTQYF. As DNA, the CDR3 is TGTGCCAGCAGCGACGGACTAGCGGGGGGTACGCAGTATTTT.

The rearrangement joins TRBV11-1 to TRBJ2-1, with TRBD1 as a possible D gene (5 bases). The CDR3 spans 13 residues. V was trimmed by 1 base and J by 5 bases, leaving 6 bases between them. Germline loops: CDR1 SGHAT, CDR2 FQDESV (reference sequence). The DNA of the CDR3 is TGTGCCAGCAGCTTAGACAGGAACAATGAGCAGTTCTTC. Its protein product is CASSLDRNNEQFF.

The chain recombines TRBV9 with TRBJ1-5, with D possibly matching TRBD1 (5 bases). Trimming removed 0 bases from V and 4 bases from J, with 8 bases in between. Germline V gene sequence: CDR1 SGDLS, CDR2 YYNGEE. The CDR3 runs to 14 residues. CDR3 residues: CASSVGQLNQPQHF. DNA for the CDR3: TGTGCCAGCAGCGTAGGACAGCTAAATCAGCCCCAGCATTTT.

The chain is built from TRBV3-1 (or the pseudogene TRBV3-2) and TRBJ1-3; D unclear. V was pared by 1 base and J by 4 bases, with 8 bases between. The CDR3 is 14 amino acids. Germline loops: CDR1 LGHDT, CDR2 YNNKEL (reference sequence). This chain's CDR3 is CASSQARRGNTIYF. In DNA form, the CDR3 reads TGTGCCAGCAGCCAAGCCAGGAGGGGAAACACCATATATTTT.

The sample holds a few counts of this clone. The chain employs TRBV30 and TRBJ1-6, with 9 bases matching TRBD1. Germline V gene data show CDR1 as GTSNPN and CDR2 as SVGIG (reference sequence). The junction had 8 bases not matched to a gene; V was cut back by 3 bases and J by 11 bases. The CDR3 is 14 amino acids. DNA for the CDR3: TGTGCCTGGAGCTGGGGGACAGGGAGGCCACCCCTCCACTTT. The encoded protein is CAWSWGTGRPPLHF.

The chain combines TRBV10-2 with TRBJ2-5; the D is unclear. V lost 5 bases, J lost 2 bases, and 6 bases lay in between. The germline V gene encodes CDR1 WSHSY and CDR2 SAAADI. This CDR3 is 12 amino acids long. CDR3 sequence (DNA): TGCGCCAGCAGTCGCCAGCAAGAGACCCAGTACTTC. Its translation is CASSRQQETQYF.

There are a few counts of this clone. The chain carries TRBV28 and TRBJ1-2; D may be TRBD1 (6 bases). The CDR3 spans 14 residues. The V end lost 1 base, the J end lost 5 bases, and 11 bases lay between the germline ends. Germline CDR1 MDHEN, CDR2 SYDVKM. The CDR3 bases are TGTGCCAGCAGTTTATCTCCAGGGGTTTATGGCTACACCTTC. Translation: CASSLSPGVYGYTF.

This rearrangement joins TRBV7-2 to TRBJ1-1; no clear D. The CDR3 loop spans 13 amino acids. V dropped 5 bases and J dropped 2 bases, with 9 bases sitting between them. Germline CDR1 reads SGHTA; CDR2 reads FQGNSA. This CDR3 reads CASSPQSNTEAFF. The CDR3 DNA reads TGTGCCAGCAGCCCACAGAGTAACACTGAAGCTTTCTTT.

This clone has a handful of counts. The V gene is TRBV10-3, the J gene TRBJ1-5; D is uncertain. Germline CDR1 is ENHRY and CDR2 is SYGVKD. Trimming took off 4 bases at V and 3 bases at J, with 10 bases between the two ends. The CDR3 is 14 amino acids. The DNA of the CDR3 is TGTGCCATCAGTGCGAACAGTCACAATCAGCCCCAGCATTTT. Translation: CAISANSHNQPQHF.

The V call is TRBV28, the J call TRBJ1-1; 7 bases line up with TRBD1. Germline-derived CDR1 and CDR2 are MDHEN and SYDVKM. V lost 6 bases to trimming and J lost 2 bases; unmatched junction nucleotides: 9. The CDR3 sequence is 15 residues long. The DNA for the CDR3 is TGTGCCAGCAGGGATAACAGGGGAAGAAACACTGAAGCTTTCTTT. Its translation is CASRDNRGRNTEAFF.

The rearrangement uses TRBV6-5 and TRBJ2-1; the match to TRBD2 covers 7 bases. The trim removed 8 bases at V and 9 bases at J, leaving 7 bases unmatched. This CDR3 has 12 amino acids. CDR1 is MNHEY and CDR2 is SVGAGI in the germline V gene. The CDR3 spells CASQTSQGEQFF. The CDR3 coding sequence is TGTGCCAGCCAGACTAGCCAGGGTGAGCAGTTCTTC.

This chain uses TRBV27 with TRBJ2-2; 9 nucleotides agree with TRBD2. CDR3 length: 18 amino acids. Trimming at V came to 0 bases and at J to 6 bases, leaving 11 bases not matched to a gene. The V gene's germline CDR1 is MNHEY and CDR2 SMNVEV (reference sequence). The CDR3 loop reads CASSLSFEIAGASGELFF. CDR3 nucleotide sequence: TGTGCCAGCAGTTTATCCTTCGAGATAGCGGGGGCCTCCGGGGAGCTGTTTTTT.

This sequence joins TRBV28 and TRBJ1-1; 8 bases match TRBD1. Germline V lookup: CDR1 MDHEN, CDR2 SYDVKM. The CDR3 totals 16 residues. The V segment lost 1 base and the J segment 5 bases; nucleotides outside the gene matches: 9. The CDR3 DNA reads TGTGCCAGCAGTTTATTCTTCCAGGGGGCAGAGACTGAAGCTTTCTTT. It encodes CASSLFFQGAETEAFF.

CDR3 bases: TGTGCCAGCGTCTATGCTCAATCCCCCAATGAGCAGTTCTTC. This gives the protein CASVYAQSPNEQFF. J is TRBJ2-1 and V is TRBV6-5; D is unresolved. Trimming cost V 8 bases and J 6 bases, with 17 bases left between them. The CDR3 is 14 amino acids. CDR1 is MNHEY and CDR2 is SVGAGI in the germline V gene.

The chain carries TRBV11-1 and TRBJ2-3; D perhaps matches TRBD1 (6 bases). Germline-derived CDR1 and CDR2 are SGHAT and FQDESV (reference sequence). Trimming shortened V by 5 bases and J by 5 bases, and 14 bases separated the two germline ends. The CDR3 is 14 residues long. The CDR3 region has the DNA TGTGCCAGCAGCCCCCGGGACATTCTAGATACGCAGTATTTT. Amino acids: CASSPRDILDTQYF.

This chain links TRBV29-1 with TRBJ1-5, with D maybe TRBD1 (6 bases). CDR3 size: 12 residues. V was clipped by 4 bases and J by 3 bases, with 7 bases between them. Germline V gene data show CDR1 as SQVTM and CDR2 as ANQGSEA. CDR3 sequence: CSVGQVNQPQHF. The CDR3 DNA sequence: TGCAGCGTTGGACAGGTCAATCAGCCCCAGCATTTT.

The genes are TRBV3-1 (or the pseudogene TRBV3-2) and TRBJ2-1; 10 bases align to TRBD1. Germline CDR1 LGHDT, CDR2 YNNKEL (reference sequence). V trimming: 4 bases; J trimming: 6 bases; junction bases outside the gene matches: 6. The CDR3 spans 15 residues. The CDR3 spells CASSPRDRGGNEQFF. The DNA for the CDR3 is TGTGCCAGCAGCCCCCGGGACAGGGGCGGCAATGAGCAGTTCTTC.

The rearrangement links TRBV2 to TRBJ2-3; D perhaps matches TRBD1 (5 bases). In germline, CDR1 is SNHLY, CDR2 FYNNEI. The CDR3 totals 12 residues. Between the trimmed V and J ends, which lost 7 bases and 2 bases, there was a span of 7 bases. This chain's CDR3 is CASKQDTDTQYF. The CDR3 DNA reads TGTGCCAGCAAACAGGACACAGATACGCAGTATTTT.

This clone was picked up a small number of times. The chain employs TRBV12-2 and TRBJ1-5; no DNA check was done on the table's D call, TRBD1. TRBV12-2 is a recognized pseudogene. The CDR3 is 17 amino acids. CDR3 nucleotide sequence: TGTGCAAGTCGTTCGGCCCGGGACAGGGGACTTAATCAGCCCCAGCATTTT. Translating gives CASRSARDRGLNQPQHF.

This clone has just one count. The chain joins TRBV24-1 to TRBJ2-1; 8 nucleotides match TRBD1. The CDR3 spans 15 residues. The V segment lost 4 bases and the J segment 4 bases; nucleotides outside the gene matches: 5. Germline lookup yields CDR1 KGHDR and CDR2 SFDVKD. CDR3 in amino acids: CATSDLQGEYNEQFF. The CDR3 coding sequence is TGTGCCACCAGTGACTTACAGGGGGAGTACAATGAGCAGTTCTTC.

V and J are TRBV9 and TRBJ1-6; D perhaps matches TRBD1 (6 bases). CDR1 is SGDLS, CDR2 YYNGEE, per germline. The V end was cut by 0 bases, the J end by 10 bases, with 17 bases between. The CDR3 contains 16 residues. CDR3 region: CASSVGSGADGSPLHF. CDR3 sequence (DNA): TGTGCCAGCAGCGTAGGTTCAGGGGCCGACGGATCACCCCTCCACTTT.

The V call is TRBV5-1, the J call TRBJ2-1; TRBD2 matches 8 bases. Trimming removed 2 bases from V and 8 bases from J; junction bases left unmatched: 12. Germline values: CDR1 SGHRS, CDR2 YFSETQ. The CDR3 sequence is 16 residues long. The CDR3, as DNA: TGCGCCAGCAGCTTCGTCGCTAGCGGGTCCAGCGATGAGCAGTTCTTC. As protein: CASSFVASGSSDEQFF.

The table lists this clone with a count of one. The chain's CDR3 is CASSPQDRGLYNEQFF. CDR3 bases: TGTGCCAGCAGCCCGCAAGACAGGGGCCTTTACAATGAGCAGTTCTTC. The chain joins TRBV7-2 to TRBJ2-1, with 8 nucleotides matching TRBD1. The CDR3 sequence is 16 residues long. The junction had 10 bases not matched to a gene; V was cut back by 5 bases and J by 4 bases. Germline V gene data show CDR1 as SGHTA and CDR2 as FQGNSA.

Here the CDR3 DNA reads TGTGCCAGCAGTTACGCAGGGGTGGAGACCCAGTACTTC. Amino acids: CASSYAGVETQYF. The chain recombines TRBV6-6 with TRBJ2-5; the D gene is possibly TRBD1 (6 bases). The CDR3 totals 13 residues. The ends were cut back, 2 bases at V and 5 bases at J, with 9 bases in the middle. Germline V gene data show CDR1 as MNHNY and CDR2 as SVGAGI (reference sequence).

V and J are TRBV6-5 and TRBJ1-4; possibly TRBD1 for D (5 bases). The CDR3 loop spans 15 amino acids. Trimming took 7 bases from V and 5 from J, leaving 17 bases between them. CDR1 and CDR2 (germline): MNHEY, SVGAGI. The CDR3 sequence is CASKSLQVVNEKLFF. The CDR3 region has the DNA TGTGCCAGCAAATCCCTACAGGTGGTAAATGAAAAACTGTTTTTT.

The chain has TRBV7-2 and TRBJ1-5; D is undetermined. Trimming took 6 bases from V and 6 from J, leaving 12 bases between them. Germline loops: CDR1 SGHTA, CDR2 FQGNSA. The CDR3 loop spans 13 amino acids. The CDR3 nucleotides are TGTGCCAGCAGGCGGGGTGAGGGTCAGCCCCAGCATTTT. Translating gives CASRRGEGQPQHF.